A single sample gave rise to the 22 T cell receptor beta chains below, sequenced in a study of T cell repertoires in cytomegalovirus infection. TCRdb re-derived calls from the reads in MiXCR, one entry per CDR3 protein. This sample has approximately 990,000 distinct CDR3 sequences; around 32% occur once, and the top ten carry roughly 13%. The antigens of these receptors remain unknown. The sample in question was cultured CD8+ T cells from PBMCs, obtained from culture after CMV antigen stimulation. These receptor sequences come from a human donor in good health (CMV status not recorded). Some clones in this sample may be carry-over from other donors' samples.

This clonotype has a handful of counts. The gene calls are TRBV29-1 and TRBJ1-2; D ambiguous. Germline loops: CDR1 SQVTM, CDR2 ANQGSEA. The ends were cut back, 1 base at V and 2 bases at J, with 8 bases in the middle. There are 13 residues in the CDR3. The DNA of the CDR3 is TGCAGCGTTGAAGGCCAGATAAACTATGGCTACACCTTC. Protein sequence: CSVEGQINYGYTF.

V gene TRBV27 combines with J gene TRBJ2-3; TRBD1 agrees at 7 bases. Per germline, CDR1 MNHEY and CDR2 SMNVEV (reference sequence). There are 17 residues in the CDR3. V shed 3 bases, J shed 0 bases, and the junction held 9 bases outside the gene matches. The CDR3 loop reads CASSFLPPRGSTDTQYF. DNA for the CDR3: TGTGCCAGCAGTTTTTTGCCCCCCAGGGGGAGCACAGATACGCAGTATTTT.

This clonotype has only a few counts. V and J are TRBV5-4 and TRBJ1-1; D is unresolved. CDR1 and CDR2 (germline): SGHNT, YYREEE (reference sequence). V was clipped by 0 bases and J by 0 bases, with 9 bases between them. The CDR3 is 15 amino acids. CDR3 in DNA: TGTGCCAGCAGCTTGGGGGTCTCGATGAACACTGAAGCTTTCTTT. Its translation: CASSLGVSMNTEAFF.

This clonotype was seen a handful of times. This sequence joins TRBV6-1 and TRBJ2-2; 7 bases match TRBD2. J gave up 5 bases and V 1 base, and 13 bases lay outside the gene matches. The CDR3 runs 18 residues. Germline CDR1 and CDR2: MNHNS and SASEGT. The CDR3 reads CASSEEVGAGSKTGELFF. For the CDR3, the DNA is TGTGCCAGCAGTGAAGAAGTGGGAGCGGGGAGTAAGACCGGGGAGCTGTTTTTT.

This clonotype has only a few counts. The rearrangement uses TRBV2 and TRBJ1-5; possible D gene TRBD1, 6 bases. The CDR3 is made up of 14 amino acids. Germline CDR1 reads SNHLY; CDR2 reads FYNNEI. Trimming left V 7 bases short and J 6 bases short, with 16 bases between. The CDR3 here is CASTLGGRGQPQHF. DNA for the CDR3: TGTGCCAGCACGCTAGGGGGAAGAGGTCAGCCCCAGCATTTT. The full variable domain, its missing parts supplied by reference TRBV2 and TRBJ1-5, is EPEVTQTPSHQVTQMGQEVILRCVPISNHLYFYWYRQILGQKVEFLVSFYNNEISEKSEIFDDQFSVERPDGSNFTLKIRSTKLEDSAMYFCASTLGGRGQPQHFGDGTRLSIL.

The chain links TRBV15 to TRBJ2-2; 9 nucleotides line up with TRBD1. CDR3 length: 17 amino acids. With 5 bases clipped from V and 3 bases from J, the junction kept 10 bases outside the gene matches. CDR1 is LNHNV and CDR2 is YYDKDF in the germline V gene (reference sequence). CDR3 DNA sequence: TGTGCCACCAGCGCTAACCCGGGACAGGGATACACCGGGGAGCTGTTTTTT. Amino acid sequence: CATSANPGQGYTGELFF.

The rearrangement links TRBV5-6 to TRBJ1-2; D is unresolved. The ends were cut back, 0 bases at V and 1 base at J, with 16 bases in the middle. The CDR3 has 17 amino acids. Germline values: CDR1 SGHDT, CDR2 YYEEEE. The CDR3 DNA sequence: TGTGCCAGCAGCTTGGCTCTCGGTACAGAATTTAACTATGGCTACACCTTC. It codes for CASSLALGTEFNYGYTF.

This chain links TRBV6-1 with TRBJ2-1; 7 bases map to TRBD2. This CDR3 has 17 amino acids. The J segment lost 2 bases and the V segment lost 0 bases, leaving 7 bases of the junction unmatched. The V gene's germline CDR1 is MNHNS and CDR2 SASEGT. The DNA of the CDR3 is TGTGCCAGCAGTGAAGCGCCCGGTAGCGGGCCCTACAATGAGCAGTTCTTC. Translated, it gives CASSEAPGSGPYNEQFF.

The chain has TRBV6-2 or TRBV6-3 and TRBJ2-3; the D call may be TRBD1 or TRBD2 (5 bases each). CDR3 length equals 17 residues. V lost 4 bases, J lost 2 bases, and 19 bases lay in between. CDR1 is MNHEY, CDR2 SVGEGT, per germline. The CDR3 nucleotides are TGTGCCAGCAGTTCTCTGGGGACCCAGCTTGCCACAGATACGCAGTATTTT. Encoded protein: CASSSLGTQLATDTQYF.

The chain combines TRBV27 with TRBJ2-3; tentatively, D is TRBD1 (8 bases). Trimming shortened V by 5 bases and J by 2 bases, and 17 bases separated the two germline ends. Germline V gives CDR1 MNHEY, CDR2 SMNVEV (reference sequence). The CDR3 is 16 residues long. The CDR3 region is CASSPSTGDYTDTQYF. For the CDR3, the DNA is TGTGCCAGCAGTCCCTCGACAGGGGACTACACAGATACGCAGTATTTT.

This clonotype was recorded a few times. V usage is TRBV7-6 and J usage is TRBJ2-1; TRBD1 aligns across 11 bases. The germline V gene encodes CDR1 SGHVS and CDR2 FNYEAQ. The J segment lost 3 bases and the V segment lost 11 bases, leaving 6 bases of the junction unmatched. CDR3 length: 14 amino acids. The CDR3 coding sequence is TGTGCCGTCATGGGACAGGGGGGCTACAATGAGCAGTTCTTC. Protein product: CAVMGQGGYNEQFF.

This clonotype was observed a few times. J is TRBJ1-5 and V is TRBV27; D is perhaps TRBD1 (5 bases). The CDR3 is 15 residues long. Germline CDR1 MNHEY, CDR2 SMNVEV (reference sequence). V was pared by 2 bases and J by 5 bases, with 13 bases between. CDR3 amino acids: CASSLEAGLDQPQHF. CDR3 nucleotides: TGTGCCAGCAGTTTAGAAGCAGGGTTAGATCAGCCCCAGCATTTT.

The gene calls are TRBV27 and TRBJ2-1; 8 bases align to TRBD2. The germline gives CDR1 MNHEY, CDR2 SMNVEV (reference sequence). The V segment lost 0 bases and the J segment 4 bases; nucleotides outside the gene matches: 2. This CDR3 region has 15 residues. The CDR3 bases are TGTGCCAGCAGTTTATCTTCTAGCGGGTACAATGAGCAGTTCTTC. Translating gives CASSLSSSGYNEQFF.

The chain carries TRBV5-1 and TRBJ2-2, with no clear D. Trimming removed 4 bases from V and 4 bases from J, with 14 bases in between. This CDR3 region has 15 residues. Germline CDR1 SGHRS, CDR2 YFSETQ. The CDR3, as DNA: TGCGCCAGCAGCCCGGAGTGGGGTGTCACCGGGGAGCTGTTTTTT. This gives the protein CASSPEWGVTGELFF.

This clonotype came up a few times. The chain has TRBV6-6 and TRBJ1-2; D might be TRBD1 (5 bases). The CDR3 has 15 residues. Trimming took 7 bases from V and 5 from J, leaving 20 bases between them. Germline lookup yields CDR1 MNHNY and CDR2 SVGAGI (reference sequence). The CDR3 is CASTYSRGRDYGYTF. CDR3 in DNA: TGTGCCAGCACCTACTCTCGGGGCAGGGATTATGGCTACACCTTC.

This clonotype has ten or more counts. The V call is TRBV7-9, the J call TRBJ1-1, with 9 bases matching TRBD1. The CDR3 is made up of 16 amino acids. CDR1 is SEHNR and CDR2 is FQNEAQ in the germline V gene (reference sequence). V trimming: 5 bases; J trimming: 5 bases; junction bases outside the gene matches: 12. This CDR3 is CASSTPPGQGGTEAFF. The CDR3 DNA follows: TGTGCCAGCAGCACCCCGCCGGGACAGGGAGGGACTGAAGCTTTCTTT. The full variable domain, with the rest looked up from reference TRBV7-9 and TRBJ1-1, is DTGVSQNPRHKITKRGQNVTFRCDPISEHNRLYWYRQTLGQGPEFLTYFQNEAQLEKSRLLSDRFSAERPKGSFSTLEIQRTEQGDSAMYLCASSTPPGQGGTEAFFGQGTRLTVV.

The chain links TRBV12-3 or TRBV12-4 to TRBJ2-6; D possibly corresponds to TRBD1 (6 bases). The CDR3 loop spans 18 amino acids. V gave up 8 bases and J gave up 0 bases, with 20 bases separating them. The DNA of the CDR3 is TGTGCCAGCGCCGCTACAGGGACCTCACTCTCTGGGGCCAACGTCCTGACTTTC. Amino acid sequence: CASAATGTSLSGANVLTF.

This clonotype was picked up a small number of times. The chain employs TRBV11-3 and TRBJ2-7, with D possibly TRBD1 on 6 matching bases. The germline gives CDR1 SGHNT, CDR2 YENEEA. This CDR3 comprises 13 residues. V shed 5 bases and J shed 5 bases, with 13 bases lying between them. In DNA form, the CDR3 reads TGTGCCAGCAGCGGAGGACAGCATCACGAGCAGTACTTC. Residues: CASSGGQHHEQYF. Supplemented by reference TRBV11-3 and TRBJ2-7, the full variable domain reads EAGVVQSPRYKIIEKKQPVAFWCNPISGHNTLYWYLQNLGQGPELLIRYENEEAVDDSQLPKDRFSAERLKGVDSTLKIQPAELGDSAVYLCASSGGQHHEQYFGPGTRLTVT.

This clonotype was recorded once. The chain carries TRBV20-1 and TRBJ2-1, with 12 positions matching TRBD2. The CDR3 is made up of 10 amino acids. The J segment lost 15 bases and the V segment lost 6 bases, leaving 3 bases of the junction unmatched. CDR1 is DFQATT, CDR2 SNEGSKA, per germline (reference sequence). The CDR3 region has the DNA TGCAGTGCACAGACTAGCGGGGGGTTCTTC. Translating gives CSAQTSGGFF.

This clonotype turned up a few times. The chain has TRBV28 and TRBJ2-2; D may be TRBD1 (5 bases). This CDR3 is built from 16 residues. Between the trimmed V and J ends, which lost 5 bases and 6 bases, there was a span of 19 bases. Germline lookup yields CDR1 MDHEN and CDR2 SYDVKM. This CDR3 is CASSRRTNVVAGELFF. The CDR3 bases are TGTGCCAGCAGTCGCCGGACAAACGTGGTGGCCGGGGAGCTGTTTTTT.

This clonotype was seen a handful of times. The chain employs TRBV25-1 and TRBJ2-5; 16 bases map to TRBD2. V was clipped by 2 bases and J by 5 bases; unmatched bases: 5. Germline V gene sequence: CDR1 MGHDK, CDR2 SYGVNS. The CDR3 loop spans 17 amino acids. CDR3 protein: CASSETGTSGGAETQYF. CDR3 DNA sequence: TGTGCCAGCAGTGAAACCGGGACTAGCGGGGGGGCCGAGACCCAGTACTTC.

This chain uses TRBV10-3 with TRBJ2-7, with a tentative D call TRBD2 (6 bases). This CDR3 comprises 19 residues. Germline CDR1 and CDR2: ENHRY and SYGVKD. Trimming removed 3 bases from V and 3 bases from J, with 27 bases in between. The CDR3 coding sequence is TGTGCCATCAGTGATCCCAGTGGGAGGTCCGGGGCTCCTCTCTACGAGCAGTACTTC. This codes for CAISDPSGRSGAPLYEQYF.